A selection of T cell receptor beta chains follows, all from one sample in a study of blood T cell repertoires in COVID-19. The data were produced by immunoSEQ multiplex PCR, yet TCRdb's version contains in-frame clones alone and is incomplete. This sample has over 100,000 clones, with less than 90% found just once. Sequenced input: peripheral blood. The receptors come from a man older than 75 with acute or convalescent COVID-19. Each CDR3 is given with its conserved first and last residue. The D gene is left open where the match is weak. Clone size is given for some rows only: seen once, a few or many times, or a class if the clone is expanded.

V gene	J gene	D gene	clone size	CDR3 protein	CDR3 DNA
TRBV5-4	TRBJ2-3	TRBD2	NA	CASSPVSGGAGADTQYF	TGTGCCAGCAGCCCCGTTAGCGGGGGGGCCGGAGCAGATACGCAGTATTTT
TRBV6-5	TRBJ2-1	NA	NA	CASRLGLPSYNEQFF	TGTGCCAGCAGACTAGGCCTGCCCTCCTACAATGAGCAGTTCTTC
TRBV4-1	TRBJ1-6	TRBD1	NA	CASSQDGTARRYSPLHF	TGCGCCAGCAGCCAAGATGGGACAGCTAGGAGGTATTCACCCCTCCACTTT
TRBV9	TRBJ2-1	TRBD2	NA	CASSLRTSGRTNEQFF	TGTGCCAGCAGCCTCCGGACTAGCGGGAGAACCAATGAGCAGTTCTTC
TRBV5-1	TRBJ1-5	NA	NA	CASSLDGDRGPQHF	TGCGCCAGCAGCTTGGACGGGGATCGGGGGCCCCAGCATTTT
TRBV7-9	TRBJ1-1	NA	NA	CASSLNTDTEAFF	TGTGCCAGCAGCTTAAATACTGACACTGAAGCTTTCTTT
TRBV4-2	TRBJ1-6	NA	NA	CASSQGLGLGSPLHF	TGTGCCAGCAGCCAAGGTTTGGGGCTTGGCTCACCCCTCCACTTT
TRBV14	TRBJ1-5	NA	NA	CAQSPVNQPQHF	TGTGCCCAAAGCCCCGTCAATCAGCCCCAGCATTTT
TRBV19	TRBJ2-3	TRBD1	NA	CANQDRGRTDTQYF	TGTGCCAACCAGGACAGGGGTAGAACAGATACGCAGTATTTT
TRBV7-2	TRBJ2-3	NA	NA	CASSTSGTRGSTDTQYF	TGTGCCAGCAGTACCAGCGGGACAAGAGGTAGCACAGATACGCAGTATTTT
TRBV18	TRBJ2-3	NA	NA	CASSSRDFTDTQYF	TGTGCCAGCTCATCCCGGGACTTCACAGATACGCAGTATTTT
TRBV2	TRBJ1-6	NA	NA	CASIYTGAPLHF	TGTGCCAGCATTTATACGGGGGCACCCCTCCACTTT
TRBV6-5	TRBJ2-7	TRBD2	NA	CASSSRAGGRGEQYF	TGTGCCAGCAGTTCCCGAGCGGGGGGCCGGGGCGAGCAGTACTTC
TRBV18	TRBJ2-5	TRBD2	once	CASSPLLAEYQETQYF	TGTGCCAGCTCACCCCTACTAGCGGAGTACCAAGAGACCCAGTACTTC
TRBV7-3	TRBJ1-1	NA	NA	CASSLTAGSNTEAFF	TGTGCCAGCAGCTTAACTGCAGGATCGAACACTGAAGCTTTCTTT
TRBV7-2	TRBJ2-7	NA	NA	CASSLPQGGVALEQYF	TGTGCCAGCAGCTTACCCCAGGGGGGAGTGGCTCTCGAGCAGTACTTC
TRBV5-1	TRBJ2-7	TRBD1	NA	CASSWGQGEGVEQYF	TGCGCCAGCAGCTGGGGACAGGGGGAAGGGGTCGAGCAGTACTTC
TRBV19	TRBJ2-7	NA	NA	CASSIERSYEQYF	TGTGCCAGTAGTATTGAACGCAGCTACGAGCAGTACTTC